The sequence of this T cell receptor (beta chain) was determined in a study of T cells expressing NK-cell markers. About the research overall: Seven HCMV-seropositive donors and one seronegative donor made up the eight sequenced donors.

As regards this clonotype: Its matching antigen is unknown.

Libraries used 5'RACE template switching adding universal primer site and UMIs. Reanalyzing the 5' RACE reads, TCRdb keeps one entry per CDR3 protein, without DNA. The sample table includes tens of thousands of distinct CDR3 sequences. The germline V gene has CDR1 SSHAT and CDR2 FNYEAQ (reference sequence). This CDR3 spans 18 amino acids. Points from the study as a whole: Of CD8+ T cells, roughly 1.0-7.0% belonged to dominant NKG2C+ clonotypes in six donors. The HCMV specificity of the expanded NKG2C+ T cell clones stayed unresolved.

The origin of this receptor is a woman between 18 and 70 years old in good health. Sequencing input: blood T cells: a sorted CD56 or NKG2C T cell subset, CD4+ or CD8+ T cells, or bulk PBMC T cells (not recorded which). This sequence joins TRBV7-7 and TRBJ2-2; TCRdb gives TRBD1 as the D gene, but with no DNA this cannot be confirmed. The CDR3 loop is CASSLIPDRGRRGGELFF.